This TCR beta chain was documented in a study of T cells after yellow fever vaccination. This clonotype was picked up many times. Template-switching 5'RACE yielded the TCR cDNA; a universal primer site and UMIs were added in the process. TCRdb itself ran the 5' RACE reads through MiXCR, one entry per CDR3 protein. The sample lists roughly 340,000 distinct CDR3 sequences; almost 4% were seen once. Sequenced material: PBMCs, taken 5 days after the yellow fever booster vaccination. The clonotype comes from a man younger than 30 who received the YFV17D yellow fever vaccine.

The CDR3 spells CASSVGQGTSGQPQHF. Here the CDR3 DNA reads TGTGCCAGCAGTGTGGGACAGGGGACGTCGGGACAGCCCCAGCATTTT. The rearrangement joins TRBV2 to TRBJ1-5, with 10 bases lining up with TRBD1. CDR3 length: 16 amino acids. Germline V lookup: CDR1 SNHLY, CDR2 FYNNEI. After removal of 4 bases from V and 7 bases from J, the junction contained 10 bases not matched to a gene.